Presented here are 32 T cell receptor beta chains from one specimen sequenced in a study of blood T cell repertoires in COVID-19. Here immunoSEQ multiplex PCR was the method, and the copy in TCRdb shows in-frame clones only, minus some. The sample yields roughly 86,000 clones, 70% to 90% seen once. Sequencing used peripheral blood. All receptors derive from a woman older than 75 with COVID-19, enrolled during active disease.

This chain joins TRBV11-2 and TRBJ2-1; D is perhaps TRBD2 (5 bases). This CDR3 comprises 16 residues. Trimming took 5 bases from V and 4 from J, leaving 18 bases between them. CDR1 and CDR2 (germline): SGHAT, FQNNGV. The CDR3 bases are TGTGCCAGCAGCCTTACCCAGCGGCTGGAATACAATGAGCAGTTCTTC. This encodes CASSLTQRLEYNEQFF.

V is TRBV7-9 and J is TRBJ1-4, with 10 nucleotides matching TRBD1. CDR1 and CDR2 from the germline V gene are SEHNR and FQNEAQ (reference sequence). This CDR3 spans 14 amino acids. J was trimmed by 8 bases and V by 2 bases; bases with no gene match: 2. The DNA for the CDR3 is TGTGCCAGCAGCTTACGGACAGGGGGGGAAAAACTGTTTTTT. This codes for CASSLRTGGEKLFF.

The chain has TRBV18 and TRBJ2-5; 7 positions agree with TRBD1. This CDR3 is built from 14 residues. Germline loops: CDR1 KGHSH, CDR2 LQKENI. The ends lost 4 bases at V and 3 bases at J; junction bases unmatched: 5. The CDR3 coding sequence is TGTGCCAGCTCACAGGCCGGGACAGAAGAGACCCAGTACTTC. This sequence encodes CASSQAGTEETQYF.

The gene calls are TRBV11-1 and TRBJ1-1, with D tentatively TRBD1 (5 bases). The CDR3 has 14 amino acids. V dropped 5 bases and J dropped 1 base, with 11 bases sitting between them. The V gene's germline CDR1 is SGHAT and CDR2 FQDESV (reference sequence). CDR3 protein: CASSVGHPNTEAFF. DNA for the CDR3: TGTGCCAGCAGCGTTGGACATCCGAACACTGAAGCTTTCTTT.

The J gene is TRBJ2-2, the V gene TRBV5-6, with 9 bases aligning to TRBD2. The CDR3 loop spans 14 amino acids. The ends lost 2 bases at V and 7 bases at J; junction bases unmatched: 3. Germline V gene data show CDR1 as SGHDT and CDR2 as YYEEEE. CDR3 in DNA: TGTGCCAGCAGCTTAGTAGCGGGAGTCGGGGAGCTGTTTTTT. Translating it yields CASSLVAGVGELFF.

The chain employs TRBV7-2 and TRBJ1-5; D may be TRBD1 (6 bases). CDR1 and CDR2 (germline): SGHTA, FQGNSA. The ends were cut back, 2 bases at V and 5 bases at J, with 7 bases in the middle. The length of the CDR3 is 13 residues. The CDR3 DNA is TGTGCCAGCAGCTTACAGGGGTATCAGCCCCAGCATTTT. This gives the protein CASSLQGYQPQHF. Based on the CDR3 plus reference TRBV7-2 and TRBJ1-5, the full variable domain is GAGVSQSPSNKVTEKGKDVELRCDPISGHTALYWYRQSLGQGLEFLIYFQGNSAPDKSGLPSDRFSAERTGGSVSTLTIQRTQQEDSAVYLCASSLQGYQPQHFGDGTRLSIL.

This clone was seen only once. The chain couples TRBV18 to TRBJ2-5; 8 bases agree with TRBD2. V lost 2 bases, J lost 5 bases, and 7 bases stayed unmatched. The germline gives CDR1 KGHSH, CDR2 LQKENI. There are 15 residues in the CDR3. CDR3 protein: CASSPFREGEETQYF. In DNA form, the CDR3 reads TGTGCCAGCTCACCATTCCGGGAGGGGGAGGAGACCCAGTACTTC.

This rearrangement joins TRBV5-1 to TRBJ1-2; 9 nucleotides line up with TRBD1. J was trimmed by 8 bases and V by 4 bases; bases with no gene match: 6. CDR3 size: 13 residues. The germline gives CDR1 SGHRS, CDR2 YFSETQ. The chain's CDR3 is CASSPGQGWGYTF. In DNA, the CDR3 is TGCGCCAGCAGCCCGGGACAGGGCTGGGGCTACACCTTC.

The V and J genes are TRBV24-1 and TRBJ2-3; TRBD2 agrees at 16 bases. The CDR3 is 20 residues long. J lost 2 bases, V lost 5 bases, and 12 bases had no gene match. CDR1 is KGHDR and CDR2 is SFDVKD in the germline V gene. The CDR3 DNA follows: TGTGCCACCAGTGGACCTGGGACTAGCGGGAGGGCCTTTTCCACAGATACGCAGTATTTT. This codes for CATSGPGTSGRAFSTDTQYF.

V is TRBV3-1 (or the pseudogene TRBV3-2) and J is TRBJ2-2; possibly TRBD2 for D (5 bases). Germline assignment: CDR1 LGHDT and CDR2 YNNKEL (reference sequence). V shed 2 bases and J shed 5 bases, with 6 bases lying between them. The CDR3 loop spans 13 amino acids. For the CDR3, the DNA is TGTGCCAGCAGCCAATGGGAGACCGGGGAGCTGTTTTTT. Protein product: CASSQWETGELFF.

There are a few counts of this clone. The chain employs TRBV5-4 and TRBJ1-2, with D unresolved. The germline V gene encodes CDR1 SGHNT and CDR2 YYREEE (reference sequence). Trimming pared 0 bases from V and 2 bases from J, leaving 11 bases between. The CDR3 sequence is 15 residues long. Here the CDR3 reads CASSLARGGNYGYTF. The CDR3 bases are TGTGCCAGCAGCTTGGCGCGGGGAGGGAACTATGGCTACACCTTC.

The chain has TRBV29-1 and TRBJ2-2; D gene uncertain. V was pared by 4 bases and J by 0 bases, with 6 bases between. Germline CDR1 SQVTM, CDR2 ANQGSEA. The CDR3 loop spans 13 amino acids. This CDR3 is CSVVSANTGELFF. CDR3 sequence (DNA): TGCAGCGTTGTGTCTGCGAACACCGGGGAGCTGTTTTTT.

This clone was picked up one time. V gene TRBV28 combines with J gene TRBJ1-2; perhaps TRBD1 as D (5 bases). Trimming cost V 3 bases and J 7 bases, with 12 bases left between them. The germline V gene has CDR1 MDHEN and CDR2 SYDVKM. The CDR3 totals 13 residues. The CDR3 loop reads CASSLGREGGYTF. CDR3 sequence (DNA): TGTGCCAGCAGTTTGGGCAGGGAAGGTGGCTACACCTTC.

The rearrangement uses TRBV4-3 and TRBJ1-1; 8 nucleotides agree with TRBD1. CDR3 length: 15 residues. Germline V lookup: CDR1 LGHNA, CDR2 YSLEER. V gave up 0 bases and J gave up 4 bases; unmatched junction bases: 4. CDR3 amino acids: CASSQDTGGGTEAFF. The CDR3 nucleotides read TGCGCCAGCAGCCAAGATACAGGGGGAGGCACTGAAGCTTTCTTT.

In this sample, this clone turned up once. The V call is TRBV6-2 or TRBV6-3, the J call TRBJ2-5, with 9 bases fitting TRBD1. The V gene end was trimmed by 7 bases and the J gene end by 4 bases; junction bases not matched to a gene: 13. Germline CDR1 and CDR2: MNHEY and SVGEGT. The CDR3 totals 16 residues. In DNA form, the CDR3 reads TGTGCCAGCACCCCTACTCAGGGGACAGGGCGAGAGACCCAGTACTTC. Amino acid sequence: CASTPTQGTGRETQYF.

The chain couples TRBV6-2 or TRBV6-3 to TRBJ2-3; 9 nucleotides agree with TRBD2. Losses at the gene ends were 3 bases for V and 3 bases for J; bases not matched to a gene: 4. The CDR3 is made up of 15 amino acids. In germline, CDR1 is MNHEY, CDR2 SVGEGT. The CDR3 DNA reads TGTGCCAGCAGTTATAGCGGGGGAGATACAGATACGCAGTATTTT. Translated: CASSYSGGDTDTQYF.

This clone appeared once. The chain combines TRBV5-1 with TRBJ2-1; TRBD2 matches at 8 bases. The CDR3 covers 15 residues. CDR1 and CDR2 (germline): SGHRS, YFSETQ. Trimming at V came to 5 bases and at J to 10 bases, leaving 14 bases not matched to a gene. CDR3 bases: TGCGCCAGCAGTTCTACCGGGACTAGTATATTAGAGCAGTTCTTC. This gives the protein CASSSTGTSILEQFF.

The count of this clone is one. The chain recombines TRBV7-9 with TRBJ2-1; D is possibly TRBD2 (6 bases). Trimming took 5 bases from V and 4 from J, leaving 15 bases between them. Germline V CDR1 and CDR2: SEHNR, FQNEAQ (reference sequence). The CDR3 is 15 residues long. The CDR3 loop reads CASSPRGGQYNEQFF. In DNA form, the CDR3 reads TGTGCCAGCAGCCCAAGGGGAGGCCAATACAATGAGCAGTTCTTC. Complete variable domain (other parts from reference TRBV7-9 and TRBJ2-1): DTGVSQNPRHKITKRGQNVTFRCDPISEHNRLYWYRQTLGQGPEFLTYFQNEAQLEKSRLLSDRFSAERPKGSFSTLEIQRTEQGDSAMYLCASSPRGGQYNEQFFGPGTRLTVL.

The V and J genes are TRBV29-1 and TRBJ2-5, with 8 bases identical to TRBD1. The CDR3 runs to 13 residues. Per the germline V gene, CDR1 is SQVTM and CDR2 is ANQGSEA. With V trimmed by 6 bases and J by 1 base, 4 bases remained unmatched. The CDR3 here is CSVGQGAQETQYF. The DNA of the CDR3 is TGCAGCGTCGGACAGGGAGCCCAAGAGACCCAGTACTTC.

The rearrangement joins TRBV2 to TRBJ2-7, with 10 bases aligning to TRBD2. CDR1 and CDR2 from the germline V gene are SNHLY and FYNNEI. Trimming removed 7 bases from V and 6 bases from J; junction bases left unmatched: 12. This CDR3 region has 15 residues. CDR3 amino acids: CASKKRASGSGEQYF. For the CDR3, the DNA is TGTGCCAGCAAGAAGAGGGCTAGCGGGAGTGGCGAGCAGTACTTC.

The rearrangement uses TRBV9 and TRBJ1-6; no reliable D call. Germline values: CDR1 SGDLS, CDR2 YYNGEE. The CDR3 runs to 13 residues. V lost 6 bases to trimming and J lost 11 bases, with 15 bases between them. CDR3 sequence: CASTLASGTPLHF. DNA for the CDR3: TGTGCCAGCACCCTGGCCTCAGGTACACCCCTCCACTTT. Together with reference TRBV9 and TRBJ1-6, the CDR3 gives the full variable domain: DSGVTQTPKHLITATGQRVTLRCSPRSGDLSVYWYQQSLDQGLQFLIQYYNGEERAKGNILERFSAQQFPDLHSELNLSSLELGDSALYFCASTLASGTPLHFGNGTRLTVT.

The J gene is TRBJ1-3, the V gene TRBV4-1; D not certain. The CDR3 has 15 residues. Germline lookup yields CDR1 MGHRA and CDR2 YSYEKL. Trimming removed 0 bases at V and 0 bases at J, with 6 bases between. In DNA, the CDR3 is TGCGCCAGCAGCCAAGATGCTAGCTCTGGAAACACCATATATTTT. Translated: CASSQDASSGNTIYF.

This clone was counted a few times. The chain is built from TRBV5-1 and TRBJ2-7, with a weak D call TRBD2 (7 bases). V lost 2 bases to trimming and J lost 4 bases, with 13 bases between them. CDR1 and CDR2 from the germline V gene are SGHRS and YFSETQ. The CDR3 has 14 amino acids. The CDR3 protein is CASSFSGEGYEQYF. The CDR3 nucleotides are TGCGCCAGCAGCTTCTCAGGGGAGGGATACGAGCAGTACTTC.

V and J are TRBV9 and TRBJ2-5; 9 bases agree with TRBD2. The germline V gene encodes CDR1 SGDLS and CDR2 YYNGEE. This CDR3 region has 18 residues. V gave up 0 bases and J gave up 0 bases; unmatched junction bases: 9. Here the CDR3 DNA reads TGTGCCAGCAGCGTAGGACCCCTGGCGGGAGGGTACCAAGAGACCCAGTACTTC. Translated: CASSVGPLAGGYQETQYF.

The gene calls are TRBV7-6 and TRBJ2-7; 10 positions match TRBD2. V shed 5 bases, J shed 2 bases, and the junction held 6 bases outside the gene matches. CDR1 is SGHVS, CDR2 FNYEAQ, per germline. The CDR3 length is 15 residues. The CDR3 spells CASSTLSGRAYEQYF. The CDR3 nucleotides read TGTGCCAGCAGCACCTTGAGCGGGAGGGCCTACGAGCAGTACTTC.

This clone was recorded only once. V usage is TRBV5-6 and J usage is TRBJ2-2; 10 bases are shared with TRBD1. Germline CDR1 and CDR2: SGHDT and YYEEEE. The CDR3 is 15 amino acids. The junction had 3 bases not matched to a gene; V was cut back by 1 base and J by 6 bases. For the CDR3, the DNA is TGTGCCAGCAGCTTGTCAGGGACAGGGGCCGGGGAGCTGTTTTTT. Amino acids: CASSLSGTGAGELFF.

The V call is TRBV10-3, the J call TRBJ1-2; 7 positions match TRBD1. V lost 0 bases to trimming and J lost 4 bases; unmatched junction nucleotides: 5. This CDR3 is 15 amino acids long. The germline V gene encodes CDR1 ENHRY and CDR2 SYGVKD. The CDR3 spells CAISESGQALYGYTF. Written as DNA, the CDR3 is TGTGCCATCAGTGAGTCAGGACAGGCGCTCTATGGCTACACCTTC.

This clone turned up a few times. The chain joins TRBV5-4 to TRBJ2-7; TRBD1 is a possible D gene (6 bases). CDR1 is SGHNT and CDR2 is YYREEE in the germline V gene (reference sequence). Trimming stripped 4 bases from V and 2 bases from J, with 10 bases between. The CDR3 runs to 13 residues. CDR3 nucleotide sequence: TGTGCCAGCAGCGGCGACAGGACCTACGAGCAGTACTTC. Protein: CASSGDRTYEQYF.

The chain carries TRBV30 and TRBJ1-5, with D unclear. Germline V gene data show CDR1 as GTSNPN and CDR2 as SVGIG (reference sequence). V was trimmed by 0 bases and J by 1 base, leaving 10 bases between them. CDR3 size: 15 residues. The CDR3 coding sequence is TGTGCCTGGAGTGTACCAGGTTGGAGCAATCAGCCCCAGCATTTT. Encoded protein: CAWSVPGWSNQPQHF.

The chain joins TRBV10-3 to TRBJ1-3, with a weak D call TRBD1 (5 bases). This CDR3 has 16 residues. Per germline, CDR1 ENHRY and CDR2 SYGVKD. Trimming took off 4 bases at V and 2 bases at J, with 15 bases between the two ends. The CDR3 protein is CAISAPRGGAGNTIYF. The CDR3 coding sequence is TGTGCCATCAGTGCACCCCGGGGGGGGGCTGGAAACACCATATATTTT.

This clone has a handful of counts. The V and J genes are TRBV2 and TRBJ1-2; a weak D match, TRBD1 (5 bases). Germline CDR1 and CDR2: SNHLY and FYNNEI. This CDR3 region has 14 residues. Trimming cost V 7 bases and J 8 bases, with 20 bases left between them. This CDR3 is CASIPAGGEGGYTF. CDR3 nucleotide sequence: TGTGCCAGCATCCCCGCCGGGGGGGAAGGAGGCTACACCTTC. Full variable domain (outside the CDR3, taken from reference TRBV2 and TRBJ1-2): EPEVTQTPSHQVTQMGQEVILRCVPISNHLYFYWYRQILGQKVEFLVSFYNNEISEKSEIFDDQFSVERPDGSNFTLKIRSTKLEDSAMYFCASIPAGGEGGYTFGSGTRLTVV.

The chain couples TRBV3-1 (or the pseudogene TRBV3-2) to TRBJ1-2; TRBD1 matches at 9 bases. The CDR3 has 15 residues. Trimming cost V 5 bases and J 3 bases; bases outside gene matches: 7. The germline V gene has CDR1 LGHDT and CDR2 YNNKEL (reference sequence). In DNA form, the CDR3 reads TGTGCCAGCAGCACCTGGGACAGGGTCGACTATGGCTACACCTTC. Translation: CASSTWDRVDYGYTF.